These T cell receptor beta chains were read from a single sample in a study of human T cells and chemical hapten exposure. MiXCR, applied by TCRdb to the RACE reads, yields one record per CDR3 protein. The sample has 350,000 to 400,000 distinct CDR3 sequences, 4.5% to 6% seen once. The sample consisted of whole blood, taken in connection with sensitization to the hapten diphenylcyclopropenone (DPC). These receptors came from a woman between 50 and 59 years old with alopecia areata. Some clones in this sample may be carry-over from other donors' samples. CDR3s leave out the opening cysteine and the closing phenylalanine or tryptophan. Fields, in order: CDR3 protein, J gene, V gene, CDR3 length, clone size. Rows may omit the clone size; those that give it use once, few, many or a size class.

cdr3_aa: AISESQGGRTDTQY; j_call: TRBJ2-3; v_call: TRBV10-3; cdr3_length: 14; clone_size: many
cdr3_aa: ASSEAGLAGTYEQY; j_call: TRBJ2-7; v_call: TRBV2; cdr3_length: 14; clone_size: many
cdr3_aa: ASSSARTGGWLGYT; j_call: TRBJ1-2; v_call: TRBV7-9; cdr3_length: 14; clone_size: few
cdr3_aa: SASDSNTEAF; j_call: TRBJ1-1; v_call: TRBV20-1; cdr3_length: 10; clone_size: many
cdr3_aa: ASSLGLSLAKNIQY; j_call: TRBJ2-4; v_call: TRBV12-3/TRBV12-4; cdr3_length: 14; clone_size: many
cdr3_aa: ASRHGQGALALTDTQY; j_call: TRBJ2-3; v_call: TRBV6-1; cdr3_length: 16; clone_size: many
cdr3_aa: ASSYSPGTGTGELF; j_call: TRBJ2-2; v_call: TRBV6-5; cdr3_length: 14; clone_size: many
cdr3_aa: ASSTRGDRGLPEAF; j_call: TRBJ1-1; v_call: TRBV7-9; cdr3_length: 14; clone_size: .
cdr3_aa: SALALQNTGELF; j_call: TRBJ2-2; v_call: TRBV29-1; cdr3_length: 12; clone_size: many
cdr3_aa: ASSLAAGAPGNTIY; j_call: TRBJ1-3; v_call: TRBV7-8; cdr3_length: 14; clone_size: few
cdr3_aa: ASSQAGTGVLETQY; j_call: TRBJ2-5; v_call: TRBV14; cdr3_length: 14; clone_size: few
cdr3_aa: SARDWQRSTDTQY; j_call: TRBJ2-3; v_call: TRBV20-1; cdr3_length: 13; clone_size: .
cdr3_aa: SARVLGANQPQH; j_call: TRBJ1-5; v_call: TRBV20-1; cdr3_length: 12; clone_size: .
cdr3_aa: ASSIAGIFTDTQY; j_call: TRBJ2-3; v_call: TRBV28; cdr3_length: 13; clone_size: many
cdr3_aa: ASSFTEGGRGQGQPQH; j_call: TRBJ1-5; v_call: TRBV12-3/TRBV12-4; cdr3_length: 16; clone_size: few
cdr3_aa: ASSLALAGDFEQY; j_call: TRBJ2-7; v_call: TRBV5-6; cdr3_length: 13; clone_size: many
cdr3_aa: ASSLPGQGRNEQY; j_call: TRBJ2-7; v_call: TRBV5-4; cdr3_length: 13; clone_size: .
cdr3_aa: AISVATSSGQY; j_call: TRBJ2-7; v_call: TRBV10-3; cdr3_length: 11; clone_size: .
cdr3_aa: SVERQGSSYEQY; j_call: TRBJ2-7; v_call: TRBV29-1; cdr3_length: 12; clone_size: few
cdr3_aa: SVVQSSQETQY; j_call: TRBJ2-5; v_call: TRBV29-1; cdr3_length: 11; clone_size: many
cdr3_aa: ASISGSRGLQPQH; j_call: TRBJ1-5; v_call: TRBV19; cdr3_length: 13; clone_size: few
cdr3_aa: ASRPDSSNQPQH; j_call: TRBJ1-5; v_call: TRBV5-1; cdr3_length: 12; clone_size: few
cdr3_aa: ASTTRGQGLGEQF; j_call: TRBJ2-1; v_call: TRBV28; cdr3_length: 13; clone_size: .